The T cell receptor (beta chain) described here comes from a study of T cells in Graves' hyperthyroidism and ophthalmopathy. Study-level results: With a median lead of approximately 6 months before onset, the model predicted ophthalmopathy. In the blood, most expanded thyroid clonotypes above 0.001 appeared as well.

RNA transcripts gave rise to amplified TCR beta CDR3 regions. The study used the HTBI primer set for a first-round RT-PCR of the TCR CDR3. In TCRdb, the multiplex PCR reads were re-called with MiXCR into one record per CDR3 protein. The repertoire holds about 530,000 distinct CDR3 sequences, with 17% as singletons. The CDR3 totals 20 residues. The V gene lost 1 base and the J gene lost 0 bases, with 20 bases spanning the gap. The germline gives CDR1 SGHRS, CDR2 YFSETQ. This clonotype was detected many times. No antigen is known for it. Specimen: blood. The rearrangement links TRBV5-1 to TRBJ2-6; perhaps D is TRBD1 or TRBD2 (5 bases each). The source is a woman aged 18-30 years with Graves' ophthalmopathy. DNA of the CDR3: TGCGCCAGCAGCTTGTTTAACCGGGGCAGTGGGACCTCTGGGGCCAACGTCCTGACTTTC. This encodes CASSLFNRGSGTSGANVLTF.